This TCR beta chain was profiled in a study of T cell repertoires in cytomegalovirus infection. Study overall: Shared public TCR beta signatures pointed to both CMV infection and a matching HLA type. Study-wide findings and caveats: Carriers of CMV and the relevant HLA type were discriminated by public TCR beta frequency. HLA-C-restricted CMV clonotypes gave the most frequent clonotype in two of eight donors.

TCRdb passed the reads through MiXCR, listing each CDR3 protein once. This sample has approximately 320,000 distinct CDR3 sequences; around 9.5% occur once, and the top ten carry approximately 4.5%. This clonotype has ten or more counts. As yet, its antigen is unknown. Sequencing input: PBMCs. The receptor was isolated from a human donor in good health (CMV status not recorded). Some clones in this sample may be carry-over from other donors' samples.

The CDR3 loop reads CASSSGGGYVTKNIQYF. The CDR3, as DNA: TGTGCCAGCAGCTCGGGGGGGGGCTACGTAACCAAAAACATTCAGTACTTC. V gene TRBV7-2 combines with J gene TRBJ2-4, with TRBD2 matching over 8 bases. Trimming cost V 4 bases and J 2 bases; bases outside gene matches: 10. CDR3 size: 17 residues. Germline V gene lookup returns CDR1 SGHTA and CDR2 FQGNSA.